This T cell receptor (beta chain) is from a study of T-cell reconstitution after alpha-beta-depleted transplantation in children. Study-wide findings and caveats: In patients about two months after transplant, alpha-beta T cells reportedly arose from several hundred expanded graft clones. In some patients, recipient T cells and intrathymic progenitors surviving conditioning explained high day-60 diversity.

The authors prepared the TCRbeta library with unique molecular identifiers. TCRdb used MiXCR to reprocess the PCR reads, holding one entry per CDR3 protein. The data show about 340,000 distinct CDR3 sequences, about 16% seen once. The germline CDR1 and CDR2 sequences are SGHRS and YFSETQ. The V segment lost 4 bases and the J segment 3 bases; nucleotides outside the gene matches: 8. This CDR3 spans 15 amino acids. A word on this clonotype: Its matching antigen is unknown.

The receptor was derived from a male patient between 2 and 9 years old who had a stem cell transplant for acute lymphoblastic leukemia, so the T cells may come from the graft donor. The chain carries TRBV5-1 and TRBJ2-3; 7 bases align to TRBD2. Sequenced here: PBMCs, mostly from graft donor cells, sampled 360 days after TCRalphabeta/CD19-depleted stem cell transplant. The CDR3 sequence is CASSPREVGTDTQYF. The DNA for the CDR3 is TGCGCCAGCAGCCCCCGGGAGGTTGGGACAGATACGCAGTATTTT.